The entry that follows covers one T cell receptor beta chain sequence. Its target is not known. This entry belongs to a study of T cells in Graves' hyperthyroidism and ophthalmopathy. Findings and limits, study-wide: It was a median approximately six months before onset that the model predicted ophthalmopathy.

Germline lookup yields CDR1 MNHEY and CDR2 SMNVEV (reference sequence). The CDR3 consists of 14 residues. V lost 7 bases, J lost 2 bases, and 13 bases lay in between. The source material, RNA transcripts, was used to amplify TCR beta CDR3 regions. Primed by the HTBI set, a first-round RT-PCR was run on the TCR CDR3. TCRdb re-analysed the multiplex PCR reads in MiXCR, keeping a single row per CDR3 protein. The data show 600,000 to 650,000 distinct CDR3 sequences, about a sixth seen once. Newly diagnosed hyperthyroidism, duration under 2 months, in patients aged 18 to 65. Patients with uncontrolled infections, other autoimmune diseases, pregnancy or lactation were excluded. Clinical symptoms, serum thyroxine and TRAb, thyroid ultrasound and orbital computed tomography were used for the diagnoses.

The genes are TRBV27 and TRBJ2-3, with TRBD1 as a possible D gene (6 bases). This clonotype was sampled from a woman between 25 and 40 years old with Graves' hyperthyroidism. Sequenced input: blood. The CDR3 nucleotides are TGTGCCAGCAAAAGTTGGACAGCCACAGATACGCAGTATTTT. It translates to CASKSWTATDTQYF.